The rows below give T cell receptor beta chains drawn from one sample of a study of shared clonotypes between healthy human individuals. TCRdb keeps only in-frame clones here, not all; method: immunoSEQ multiplex PCR. The table records some 2,500,000 clones, less than 95% of them present only once. The sequencing input was naive CD4+ T cells from PBMCs. The receptors derive from a man in his late teens or twenties in good health. Some clones in this sample may be carry-over from other donors' samples. Both conserved end residues are part of each CDR3.

CDR3	V	J
CASSRGTGAGTEAFF	TRBV5-1	TRBJ1-1
CASSLRLGGGSGNTIYF	TRBV28	TRBJ1-3
CASRPVGGAGYEQYF	TRBV7-9	TRBJ2-7
CASRAGTGMYQETQYF	TRBV27	TRBJ2-5
CAWRGKTVSNQPQHF	TRBV30	TRBJ1-5
CASSSPSGDRGELFF	TRBV5-1	TRBJ2-2
CASSLNGYGYTF	TRBV28	TRBJ1-2
CASSSPDRSTQYF	TRBV6-6	TRBJ2-4
CASSQGGAVGYEQYF	TRBV14	TRBJ2-7
CASSYGARANSPLHF	TRBV6-5	TRBJ1-6
CASSLESGPETQYF	TRBV5-1	TRBJ2-5
CASSVAPHAQETQYF	TRBV9	TRBJ2-5
CASSPDKNYEQYF	TRBV5-1	TRBJ2-7
CASSPGWASGNNEQFF	TRBV7-9	TRBJ2-1
CASSLGHTRTLGGETQYF	TRBV13	TRBJ2-5
CASSQDSVQPQHF	TRBV18	TRBJ1-5
CATSRDQGGGGRFF	TRBV15	TRBJ1-1
CASSVDRGTEAFF	TRBV9	TRBJ1-1
CASSLRAGLAGDDRETQYF	TRBV19	TRBJ2-5
CASSLGRDDQPQHF	TRBV28	TRBJ1-5
CSAREAFLQNF	TRBV20-1	TRBJ2-7
CASSLGVRRATNEKLFF	TRBV5-6	TRBJ1-4
CASSEDRIQETQYF	TRBV2	TRBJ2-5
CASSLKGQGGEKLFF	TRBV7-9	TRBJ1-4
CASSFGLTGGTIHYEQYF	TRBV7-9	TRBJ2-7
CASSSGQTNTEAFF	TRBV5-1	TRBJ1-1
CSAAPYEQYF	TRBV20-1	TRBJ2-7
CASSLAEGANTGELFF	TRBV7-9	TRBJ2-2
CASSLGGLYEQYF	TRBV2	TRBJ2-7